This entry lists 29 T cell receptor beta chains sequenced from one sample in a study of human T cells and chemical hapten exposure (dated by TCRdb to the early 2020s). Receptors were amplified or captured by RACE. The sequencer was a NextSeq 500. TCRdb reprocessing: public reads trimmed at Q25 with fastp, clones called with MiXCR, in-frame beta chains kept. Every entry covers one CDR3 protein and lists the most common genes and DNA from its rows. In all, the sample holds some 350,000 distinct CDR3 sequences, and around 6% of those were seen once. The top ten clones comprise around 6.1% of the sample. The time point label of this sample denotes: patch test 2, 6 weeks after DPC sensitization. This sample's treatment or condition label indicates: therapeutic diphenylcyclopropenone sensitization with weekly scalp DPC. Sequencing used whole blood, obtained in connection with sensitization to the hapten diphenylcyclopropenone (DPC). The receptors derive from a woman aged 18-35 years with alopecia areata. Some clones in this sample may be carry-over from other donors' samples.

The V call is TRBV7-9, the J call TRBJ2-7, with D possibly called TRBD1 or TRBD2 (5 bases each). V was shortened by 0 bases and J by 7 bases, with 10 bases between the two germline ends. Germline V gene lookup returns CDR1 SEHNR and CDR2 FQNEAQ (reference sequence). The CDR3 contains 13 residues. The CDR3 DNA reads TGTGCCAGCAGCTTAGCGCAGGGACGGGAGCAGTACTTC. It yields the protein CASSLAQGREQYF.

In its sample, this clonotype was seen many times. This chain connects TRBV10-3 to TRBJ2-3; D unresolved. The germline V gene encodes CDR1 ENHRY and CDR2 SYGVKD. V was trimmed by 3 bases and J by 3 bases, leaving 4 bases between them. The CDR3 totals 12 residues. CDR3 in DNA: TGTGCCATCAGTGAAGAAACAGATACGCAGTATTTT. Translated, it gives CAISEETDTQYF.

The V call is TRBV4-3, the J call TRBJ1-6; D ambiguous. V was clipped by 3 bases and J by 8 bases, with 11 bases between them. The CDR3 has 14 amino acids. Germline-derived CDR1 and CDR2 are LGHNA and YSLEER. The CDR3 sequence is CASSHSLPDSPLHF. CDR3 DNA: TGCGCCAGCAGCCACTCCCTCCCCGATTCACCCCTCCACTTT.

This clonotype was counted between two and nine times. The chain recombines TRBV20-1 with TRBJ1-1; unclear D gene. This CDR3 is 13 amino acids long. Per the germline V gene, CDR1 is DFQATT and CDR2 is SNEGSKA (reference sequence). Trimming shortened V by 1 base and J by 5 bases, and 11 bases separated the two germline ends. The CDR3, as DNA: TGCAGTGCTAGAGTTAGGAGGAGGACTGAAGCTTTCTTT. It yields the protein CSARVRRRTEAFF.

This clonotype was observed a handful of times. The CDR3 region is CASSGYRATAFF. DNA of the CDR3: TGTGCCAGCAGCGGGTACAGGGCGACAGCTTTCTTT. This chain links TRBV7-9 with TRBJ1-1; tentative D call: TRBD1 (6 bases). CDR3 length: 12 residues. V lost 5 bases and J lost 10, with 14 bases in between. The germline V gene encodes CDR1 SEHNR and CDR2 FQNEAQ (reference sequence).

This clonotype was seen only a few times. The chain's CDR3 is CASSHDRALEQYF. The CDR3 DNA reads as TGTGCCAGCAGCCACGACAGGGCTTTGGAGCAGTACTTC. The V and J genes are TRBV3-1 and TRBJ2-7; 7 nucleotides match TRBD1. The V gene's germline CDR1 is LGHDT and CDR2 YNNKEL (reference sequence). Trimming at V came to 3 bases and at J to 7 bases, leaving 6 bases not matched to a gene. This CDR3 has 13 residues.

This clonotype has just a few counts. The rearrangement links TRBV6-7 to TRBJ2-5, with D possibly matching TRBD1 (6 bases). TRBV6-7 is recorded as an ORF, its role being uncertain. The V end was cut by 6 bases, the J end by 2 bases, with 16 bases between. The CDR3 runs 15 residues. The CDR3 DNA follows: TGTGCCAGCAGATGTAAACAGGGACGTCAAGAGACCCAGTACTTC. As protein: CASRCKQGRQETQYF.

The CDR3 here is CASTMVPNIQYF. For the CDR3, the DNA is TGTGCCAGCACCATGGTACCGAACATTCAGTACTTC. V and J are TRBV7-9 and TRBJ2-4; the D is unclear. CDR3 length equals 12 residues. Germline lookup yields CDR1 SEHNR and CDR2 FQNEAQ (reference sequence). With 7 bases removed from V and 7 bases from J, the gap between germline ends came to 11 bases. Complete variable domain (other parts from reference TRBV7-9 and TRBJ2-4): DTGVSQNPRHKITKRGQNVTFRCDPISEHNRLYWYRQTLGQGPEFLTYFQNEAQLEKSRLLSDRFSAERPKGSFSTLEIQRTEQGDSAMYLCASTMVPNIQYFGAGTRLSVL.

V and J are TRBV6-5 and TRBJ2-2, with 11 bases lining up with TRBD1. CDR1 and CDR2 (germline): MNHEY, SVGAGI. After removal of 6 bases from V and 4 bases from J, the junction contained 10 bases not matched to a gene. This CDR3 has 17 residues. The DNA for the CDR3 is TGTGCCAGCAGCGCGACCCCCGGGACAGGGGGCACCGGGGAGCTGTTTTTT. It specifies CASSATPGTGGTGELFF.

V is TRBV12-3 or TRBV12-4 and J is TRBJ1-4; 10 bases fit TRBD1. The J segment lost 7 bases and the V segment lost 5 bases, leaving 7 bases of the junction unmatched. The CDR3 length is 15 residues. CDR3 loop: CASSVRQGAGEKLFF. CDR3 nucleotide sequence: TGTGCCAGCAGTGTAAGACAGGGGGCCGGTGAAAAACTGTTTTTT.

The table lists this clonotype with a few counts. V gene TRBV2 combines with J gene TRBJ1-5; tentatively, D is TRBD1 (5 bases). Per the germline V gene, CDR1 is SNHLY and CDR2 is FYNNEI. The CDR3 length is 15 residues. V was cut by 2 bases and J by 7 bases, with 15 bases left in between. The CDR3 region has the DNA TGTGCCAGCAGTGAACGGTGGGACTCCAGGCAGCCCCAGCATTTT. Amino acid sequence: CASSERWDSRQPQHF.

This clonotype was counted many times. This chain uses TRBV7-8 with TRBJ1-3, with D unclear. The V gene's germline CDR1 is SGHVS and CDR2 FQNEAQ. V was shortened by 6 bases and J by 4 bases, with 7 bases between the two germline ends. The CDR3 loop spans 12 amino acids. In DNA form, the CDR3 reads TGTGCCAGCAGTTCTGGGGGAAACACCATATATTTT. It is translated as CASSSGGNTIYF. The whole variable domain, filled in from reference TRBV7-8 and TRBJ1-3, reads GAGVSQSPRYKVAKRGQDVALRCDPISGHVSLFWYQQALGQGPEFLTYFQNEAQLDKSGLPSDRFFAERPEGSVSTLKIQRTQQEDSAVYLCASSSGGNTIYFGEGSWLTVV.

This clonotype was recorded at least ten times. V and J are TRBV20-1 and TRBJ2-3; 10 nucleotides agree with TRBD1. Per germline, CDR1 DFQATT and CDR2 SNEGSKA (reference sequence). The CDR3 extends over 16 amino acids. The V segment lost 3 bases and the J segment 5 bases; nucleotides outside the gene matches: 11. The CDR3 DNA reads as TGCAGTGCTAGTACCCCGGACAGGGGGGTGGTAGATACGCAGTATTTT. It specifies CSASTPDRGVVDTQYF.

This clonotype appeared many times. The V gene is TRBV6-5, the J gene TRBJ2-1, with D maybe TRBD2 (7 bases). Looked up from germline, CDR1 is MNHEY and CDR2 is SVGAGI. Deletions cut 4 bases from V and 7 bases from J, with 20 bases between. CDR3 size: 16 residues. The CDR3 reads CASSWASGEGGNEQFF. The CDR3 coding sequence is TGTGCCAGCAGTTGGGCCTCAGGGGAGGGGGGGAATGAGCAGTTCTTC.

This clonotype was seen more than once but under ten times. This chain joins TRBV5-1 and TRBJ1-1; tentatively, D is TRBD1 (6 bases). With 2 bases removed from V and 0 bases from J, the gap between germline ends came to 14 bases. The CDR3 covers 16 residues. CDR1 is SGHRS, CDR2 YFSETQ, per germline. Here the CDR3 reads CASSFGGGSMNTEAFF. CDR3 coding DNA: TGCGCCAGCAGCTTTGGGGGCGGGTCCATGAACACTGAAGCTTTCTTT. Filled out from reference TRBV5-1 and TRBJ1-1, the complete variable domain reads KAGVTQTPRYLIKTRGQQVTLSCSPISGHRSVSWYQQTPGQGLQFLFEYFSETQRNKGNFPGRFSGRQFSNSRSEMNVSTLELGDSALYLCASSFGGGSMNTEAFFGQGTRLTVV.

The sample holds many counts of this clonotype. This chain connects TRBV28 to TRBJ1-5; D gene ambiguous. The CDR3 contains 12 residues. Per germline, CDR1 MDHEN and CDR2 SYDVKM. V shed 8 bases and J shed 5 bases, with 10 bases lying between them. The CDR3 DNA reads TGTGCCAGCCACGAAAGAGATCAGCCCCAGCATTTT. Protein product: CASHERDQPQHF. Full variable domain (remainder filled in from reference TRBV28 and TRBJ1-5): DVKVTQSSRYLVKRTGEKVFLECVQDMDHENMFWYRQDPGLGLRLIYFSYDVKMKEKGDIPEGYSVSREKKERFSLILESASTNQTSMYLCASHERDQPQHFGDGTRLSIL.

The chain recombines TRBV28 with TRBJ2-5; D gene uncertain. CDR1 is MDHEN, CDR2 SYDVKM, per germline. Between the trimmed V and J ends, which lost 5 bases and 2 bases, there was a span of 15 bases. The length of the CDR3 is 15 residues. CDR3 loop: CASSGPRTAQETQYF. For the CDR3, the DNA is TGTGCCAGCAGTGGCCCGAGGACGGCTCAAGAGACCCAGTACTTC.

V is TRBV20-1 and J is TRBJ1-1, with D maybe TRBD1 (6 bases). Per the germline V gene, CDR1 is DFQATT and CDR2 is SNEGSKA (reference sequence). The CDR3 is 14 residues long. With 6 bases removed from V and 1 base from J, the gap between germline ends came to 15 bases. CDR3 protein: CSATGQPPNTEAFF. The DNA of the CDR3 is TGCAGTGCAACCGGACAGCCCCCGAACACTGAAGCTTTCTTT.

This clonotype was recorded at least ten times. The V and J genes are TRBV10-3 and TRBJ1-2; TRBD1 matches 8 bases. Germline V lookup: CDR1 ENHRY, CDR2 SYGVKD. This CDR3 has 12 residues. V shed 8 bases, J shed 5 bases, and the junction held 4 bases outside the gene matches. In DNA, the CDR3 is TGTGCCATCGGGACAGGACGGTATGGCTACACCTTC. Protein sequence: CAIGTGRYGYTF.

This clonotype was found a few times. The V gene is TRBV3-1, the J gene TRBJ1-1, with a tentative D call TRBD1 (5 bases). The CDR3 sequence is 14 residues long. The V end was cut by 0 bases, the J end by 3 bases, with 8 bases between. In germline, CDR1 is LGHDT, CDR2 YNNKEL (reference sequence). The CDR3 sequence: CASSQDWGYTEAFF. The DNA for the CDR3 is TGTGCCAGCAGCCAAGATTGGGGGTACACTGAAGCTTTCTTT.

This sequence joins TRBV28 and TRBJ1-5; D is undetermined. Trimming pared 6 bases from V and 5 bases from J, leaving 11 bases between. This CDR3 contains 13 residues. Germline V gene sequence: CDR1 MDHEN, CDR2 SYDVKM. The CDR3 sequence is CASSPNSDQPQHF. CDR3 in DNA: TGTGCCAGCAGCCCCAACAGCGATCAGCCCCAGCATTTT. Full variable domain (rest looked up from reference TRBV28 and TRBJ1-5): DVKVTQSSRYLVKRTGEKVFLECVQDMDHENMFWYRQDPGLGLRLIYFSYDVKMKEKGDIPEGYSVSREKKERFSLILESASTNQTSMYLCASSPNSDQPQHFGDGTRLSIL.

In DNA, the CDR3 is TGTGCCAGCAGCTTAGCGGCTAGCGGGGGCTACGAGCAGTACTTC. Its protein product is CASSLAASGGYEQYF. V gene TRBV7-6 combines with J gene TRBJ2-7; 10 bases line up with TRBD2. The length of the CDR3 is 15 residues. Germline CDR1 SGHVS, CDR2 FNYEAQ. V gave up 0 bases and J gave up 3 bases; unmatched junction bases: 2. Drawing the rest from reference TRBV7-6 and TRBJ2-7, the complete variable domain is GAGVSQSPRYKVTKRGQDVALRCDPISGHVSLYWYRQALGQGPEFLTYFNYEAQQDKSGLPNDRFSAERPEGSISTLTIQRTEQRDSAMYRCASSLAASGGYEQYFGPGTRLTVT.

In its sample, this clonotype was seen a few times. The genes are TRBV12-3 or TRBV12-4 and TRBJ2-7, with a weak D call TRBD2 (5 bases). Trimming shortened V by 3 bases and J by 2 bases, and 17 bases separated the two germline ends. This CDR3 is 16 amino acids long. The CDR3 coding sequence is TGTGCCAGCAGTTTCGACCCAACGGACTGGCCCTACGAGCAGTACTTC. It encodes CASSFDPTDWPYEQYF.

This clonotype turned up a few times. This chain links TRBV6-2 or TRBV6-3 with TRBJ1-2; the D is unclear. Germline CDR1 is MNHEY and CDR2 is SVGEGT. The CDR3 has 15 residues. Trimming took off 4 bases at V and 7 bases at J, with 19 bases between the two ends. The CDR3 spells CASSSPGADSGGYTF. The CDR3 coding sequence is TGTGCCAGCAGTTCACCCGGAGCAGATTCGGGTGGCTACACCTTC.

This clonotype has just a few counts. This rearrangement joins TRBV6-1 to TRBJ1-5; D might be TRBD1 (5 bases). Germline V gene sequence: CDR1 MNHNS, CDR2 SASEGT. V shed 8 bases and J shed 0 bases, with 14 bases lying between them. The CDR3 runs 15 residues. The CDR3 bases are TGTGCCAGCTCAGACAGCAGAAATAGCAATCAGCCCCAGCATTTT. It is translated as CASSDSRNSNQPQHF.

Here the CDR3 DNA reads TGTGCCACCAGTGATTCCGGGACGGCCCCTCCTGAGCAGTTCTTC. Protein product: CATSDSGTAPPEQFF. V is TRBV24-1 and J is TRBJ2-1, with D perhaps TRBD1 or TRBD2 (5 bases each). The germline V gene has CDR1 KGHDR and CDR2 SFDVKD. CDR3 length equals 15 residues. V lost 2 bases, J lost 9 bases, and 16 bases lay in between.

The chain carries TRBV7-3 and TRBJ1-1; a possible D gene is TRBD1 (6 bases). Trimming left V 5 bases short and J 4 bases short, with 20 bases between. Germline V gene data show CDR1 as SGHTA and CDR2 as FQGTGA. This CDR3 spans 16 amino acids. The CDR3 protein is CASSTRGGGAGTEAFF. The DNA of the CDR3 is TGTGCCAGCAGCACAAGGGGCGGGGGCGCGGGCACTGAAGCTTTCTTT.

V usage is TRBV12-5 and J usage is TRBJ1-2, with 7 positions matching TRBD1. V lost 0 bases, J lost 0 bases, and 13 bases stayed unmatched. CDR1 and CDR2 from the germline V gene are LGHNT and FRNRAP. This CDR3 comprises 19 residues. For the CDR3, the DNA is TGTGCTAGTGGTTTGGTACTCCCCAACAGGGGAACCTCTAACTATGGCTACACCTTC. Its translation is CASGLVLPNRGTSNYGYTF. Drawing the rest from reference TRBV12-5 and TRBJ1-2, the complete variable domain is DARVTQTPRHKVTEMGQEVTMRCQPILGHNTVFWYRQTMMQGLELLAYFRNRAPLDDSGMPKDRFSAEMPDATLATLKIQPSEPRDSAVYFCASGLVLPNRGTSNYGYTFGSGTRLTVV.

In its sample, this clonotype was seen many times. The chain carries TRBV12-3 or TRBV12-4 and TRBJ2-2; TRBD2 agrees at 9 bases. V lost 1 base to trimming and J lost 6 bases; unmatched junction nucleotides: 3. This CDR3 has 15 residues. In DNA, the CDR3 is TGTGCCAGCAGTTTAGGCGGGGGGGATTCCGGGGAGCTGTTTTTT. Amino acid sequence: CASSLGGGDSGELFF.